The 27 T cell receptor beta chains below come from one sample, sequenced in a study of cytomegalovirus exposure and HLA in healthy donors. The PCR ran on 60 Vbeta and 13 Jbeta primers. Repertoires were generated with immunoSEQ multiplex PCR, while TCRdb's copy carries only in-frame clones and drops some. The data show 35,000 to 55,000 clones, with 50% to 75% seen just once and 8% to 9.5% held by the top ten. Sample: PBMCs. These receptors came from a human donor in good health.

V is TRBV5-1 and J is TRBJ2-1; maybe TRBD1 (6 bases). This CDR3 contains 15 residues. Germline assignment: CDR1 SGHRS and CDR2 YFSETQ. With 0 bases removed from V and 6 bases from J, the gap between germline ends came to 13 bases. The CDR3 spells CASSLVPTGVNEQFF. The DNA for the CDR3 is TGCGCCAGCAGCTTGGTGCCGACAGGAGTCAATGAGCAGTTCTTC.

There are a few counts of this clone. The chain is built from TRBV5-1 and TRBJ1-1; the D gene is possibly TRBD1 (6 bases). Germline CDR1 and CDR2: SGHRS and YFSETQ. This CDR3 comprises 13 residues. V lost 7 bases, J lost 1 base, and 11 bases lay in between. CDR3 loop: CASSYRENTEAFF. CDR3 DNA: TGCGCCAGCTCATACAGGGAGAACACTGAAGCTTTCTTT.

The gene calls are TRBV11-2 and TRBJ1-5; the match to TRBD1 covers 8 bases. The germline CDR1 and CDR2 sequences are SGHAT and FQNNGV. The CDR3 is made up of 17 amino acids. After removal of 0 bases from V and 5 bases from J, the junction contained 9 bases not matched to a gene. In DNA, the CDR3 is TGTGCCAGCAGCTTAGATCAGGGGGCGAAAGGGGATCAGCCCCAGCATTTT. Translating gives CASSLDQGAKGDQPQHF.

The table lists this clone with a count of one. V and J are TRBV5-1 and TRBJ2-5, with D unresolved. Germline V gene data show CDR1 as SGHRS and CDR2 as YFSETQ. This CDR3 contains 14 residues. With 0 bases removed from V and 5 bases from J, the gap between germline ends came to 11 bases. The CDR3 sequence is CASSLVAVPETQYF. As DNA, the CDR3 is TGCGCCAGCAGCTTGGTTGCGGTCCCGGAGACCCAGTACTTC.

The chain uses TRBV18 and TRBJ2-2, with D possibly being TRBD2 (5 bases). Germline lookup yields CDR1 KGHSH and CDR2 LQKENI. The CDR3 runs 14 residues. V lost 8 bases and J 0 bases, leaving 10 bases between the germline ends. This chain's CDR3 is CASELDANTGELFF. The CDR3 DNA is TGTGCCAGCGAACTAGACGCGAACACCGGGGAGCTGTTTTTT. Using reference TRBV18 and TRBJ2-2 for the parts outside the CDR3, the full variable domain is NAGVMQNPRHLVRRRGQEARLRCSPMKGHSHVYWYRQLPEEGLKFMVYLQKENIIDESGMPKERFSAEFPKEGPSILRIQQVVRGDSAAYFCASELDANTGELFFGEGSRLTVL.

The chain employs TRBV19 and TRBJ1-6; TRBD1 might be the D (5 bases). The germline V gene encodes CDR1 LNHDA and CDR2 SQIVND (reference sequence). Trimming shortened V by 3 bases and J by 10 bases, and 16 bases separated the two germline ends. The CDR3 extends over 15 amino acids. This CDR3 is CASSIDSENESPLHF. The CDR3 DNA is TGTGCCAGTAGTATTGACAGCGAAAACGAGTCACCCCTCCACTTT.

The V gene is TRBV4-1, the J gene TRBJ2-5; 9 bases are shared with TRBD2. This CDR3 contains 16 residues. With V trimmed by 1 base and J by 5 bases, 8 bases remained unmatched. Germline V gene sequence: CDR1 MGHRA, CDR2 YSYEKL. Here the CDR3 reads CASSQGVAGGQETQYF. CDR3 bases: TGCGCCAGCAGCCAAGGCGTGGCGGGGGGGCAGGAGACCCAGTACTTC.

The chain links TRBV7-9 to TRBJ2-3, with 10 bases aligning to TRBD2. The trim removed 5 bases at V and 0 bases at J, leaving 2 bases unmatched. The CDR3 length is 15 residues. Per the germline V gene, CDR1 is SEHNR and CDR2 is FQNEAQ (reference sequence). CDR3 sequence: CASSLSGGSTDTQYF. The CDR3 DNA reads as TGTGCCAGCAGCCTTAGCGGGGGGAGCACAGATACGCAGTATTTT.

This chain connects TRBV7-9 to TRBJ1-5; no reliable D call. V lost 10 bases and J 8 bases, leaving 9 bases between the germline ends. The CDR3 runs 10 residues. Per germline, CDR1 SEHNR and CDR2 FQNEAQ (reference sequence). The DNA for the CDR3 is TGTGCCACCTCCGAGGAGCCCCAGCATTTT. Its translation is CATSEEPQHF.

V and J are TRBV4-1 and TRBJ1-1, with D possibly TRBD1 on 6 matching bases. This CDR3 contains 21 residues. Germline V gene sequence: CDR1 MGHRA, CDR2 YSYEKL. The V gene lost 2 bases and the J gene lost 0 bases, with 28 bases spanning the gap. Written as DNA, the CDR3 is TGCGCCAGCAGCCAAAGGGGATTGGGGCAGGGGAGTTTTTTGTTGAACACTGAAGCTTTCTTT. It is translated as CASSQRGLGQGSFLLNTEAFF.

This CDR3 is CASSPYGRQGGYTF. DNA of the CDR3: TGTGCCAGCAGCCCCTACGGGAGGCAGGGTGGCTACACCTTC. This sequence joins TRBV7-3 and TRBJ1-2; tentative D call: TRBD1 (5 bases). Trimming stripped 5 bases from V and 7 bases from J, with 17 bases between. CDR3 length: 14 residues. Germline values: CDR1 SGHTA, CDR2 FQGTGA.

The V call is TRBV5-1, the J call TRBJ2-7, with D hard to call. The germline gives CDR1 SGHRS, CDR2 YFSETQ. This CDR3 has 15 amino acids. V was trimmed by 6 bases and J by 3 bases, leaving 19 bases between them. The CDR3 DNA is TGCGCCAGCACCCTTGGCGGTGGCCTAGGCTACGAGCAGTACTTC. Its translation: CASTLGGGLGYEQYF.

This clone showed up just a few times. This chain's CDR3 is CASSETGKGYTF. The CDR3 DNA sequence: TGTGCCAGCAGTGAGACAGGGAAGGGCTACACCTTC. The chain uses TRBV2 and TRBJ1-2; 7 nucleotides agree with TRBD1. The V segment lost 3 bases and the J segment 8 bases; nucleotides outside the gene matches: 3. This CDR3 region has 12 residues. Germline CDR1 reads SNHLY; CDR2 reads FYNNEI.

The rearrangement uses TRBV7-2 and TRBJ2-3, with D hard to call. This CDR3 has 14 residues. Germline CDR1 SGHTA, CDR2 FQGNSA. V was pared by 5 bases and J by 0 bases, with 9 bases between. Here the CDR3 reads CASSIDKSTDTQYF. DNA of the CDR3: TGTGCCAGCAGCATAGACAAGAGCACAGATACGCAGTATTTT.

The chain links TRBV27 to TRBJ2-2; D unclear. The CDR3 loop spans 12 amino acids. The V gene's germline CDR1 is MNHEY and CDR2 SMNVEV (reference sequence). Trimming pared 3 bases from V and 7 bases from J, leaving 6 bases between. CDR3 coding DNA: TGTGCCAGCAGTTTTGACATCGGGGAGCTGTTTTTT. This translates into CASSFDIGELFF.

This clone was counted only a few times. The chain carries TRBV7-9 and TRBJ1-6, with 12 bases identical to TRBD1. This CDR3 region has 14 residues. Losses at the gene ends were 5 bases for V and 11 bases for J; bases not matched to a gene: 4. The germline V gene encodes CDR1 SEHNR and CDR2 FQNEAQ (reference sequence). This CDR3 reads CASSRGQGAPPLHF. CDR3 in DNA: TGTGCCAGCAGCCGGGGACAGGGGGCTCCACCCCTCCACTTT. Drawing the rest from reference TRBV7-9 and TRBJ1-6, the complete variable domain is DTGVSQNPRHKITKRGQNVTFRCDPISEHNRLYWYRQTLGQGPEFLTYFQNEAQLEKSRLLSDRFSAERPKGSFSTLEIQRTEQGDSAMYLCASSRGQGAPPLHFGNGTRLTVT.

Only one count was recorded for this clone. V gene TRBV9 combines with J gene TRBJ1-1, with no clear D. The V end was cut by 0 bases, the J end by 0 bases, with 6 bases between. The germline gives CDR1 SGDLS, CDR2 YYNGEE. This CDR3 spans 14 amino acids. Here the CDR3 reads CASSVGPLNTEAFF. Here the CDR3 DNA reads TGTGCCAGCAGCGTAGGGCCTCTGAACACTGAAGCTTTCTTT.

The gene calls are TRBV30 and TRBJ1-6; D not resolved. V lost 0 bases and J lost 3, with 12 bases in between. This CDR3 spans 16 amino acids. The germline CDR1 and CDR2 sequences are GTSNPN and SVGIG (reference sequence). The CDR3 here is CAWSVLARGYNSPLHF. CDR3 DNA: TGTGCCTGGAGTGTACTGGCACGAGGCTATAATTCACCCCTCCACTTT.

The chain has TRBV2 and TRBJ2-1; maybe TRBD2 (5 bases). This CDR3 is built from 13 residues. Germline V gene lookup returns CDR1 SNHLY and CDR2 FYNNEI. Trimming stripped 9 bases from V and 0 bases from J, with 9 bases between. The chain's CDR3 is CASYRGSYNEQFF. The CDR3 nucleotides are TGTGCCAGTTACCGGGGCTCCTACAATGAGCAGTTCTTC. The complete variable domain, with remaining parts taken from reference TRBV2 and TRBJ2-1, reads EPEVTQTPSHQVTQMGQEVILRCVPISNHLYFYWYRQILGQKVEFLVSFYNNEISEKSEIFDDQFSVERPDGSNFTLKIRSTKLEDSAMYFCASYRGSYNEQFFGPGTRLTVL.

The rearrangement links TRBV29-1 to TRBJ1-4; D is possibly TRBD1 (6 bases). CDR3 length equals 12 residues. CDR1 and CDR2 from the germline V gene are SQVTM and ANQGSEA. V lost 5 bases and J lost 7, with 11 bases in between. CDR3 sequence reads: CSVRAGAEKLFF. The CDR3 DNA reads TGCAGCGTTCGGGCAGGGGCTGAAAAACTGTTTTTT.

The chain employs TRBV2 and TRBJ1-2; the match to TRBD1 covers 7 bases. In germline, CDR1 is SNHLY, CDR2 FYNNEI. This CDR3 spans 14 amino acids. Losses at the gene ends were 5 bases for V and 3 bases for J; bases not matched to a gene: 6. CDR3 bases: TGTGCCAGCAGTAAGGGGGCCCTGGACTATGGCTACACCTTC. The encoded protein is CASSKGALDYGYTF.

The V gene is TRBV10-1, the J gene TRBJ1-3; no clear D. This CDR3 contains 15 residues. V lost 3 bases to trimming and J lost 1 base, with 10 bases between them. The germline CDR1 and CDR2 sequences are WNHNN and SYGVQD (reference sequence). This CDR3 is CASSDPRGSGNTIYF. The CDR3 DNA reads as TGCGCCAGCAGTGATCCCCGGGGTTCTGGAAACACCATATATTTT.

This chain joins TRBV4-1 and TRBJ2-1, with 16 bases identical to TRBD2. The CDR3 is made up of 18 amino acids. Germline V gene lookup returns CDR1 MGHRA and CDR2 YSYEKL. Unmatched junction bases numbered 14, after V lost 8 bases and J lost 7 bases. CDR3 sequence (DNA): TGCGCCAGCTGGCCCGGGACTAGCGGGGGGGCAGGGCTAAATGAGCAGTTCTTC. Translation gives CASWPGTSGGAGLNEQFF.

This clone has a handful of counts. The genes are TRBV10-2 and TRBJ2-7, with 7 bases identical to TRBD1. This CDR3 is built from 15 residues. Trimming at V came to 2 bases and at J to 2 bases, leaving 6 bases not matched to a gene. The germline V gene encodes CDR1 WSHSY and CDR2 SAAADI. The CDR3 DNA reads TGCGCCAGCAGTGAGAGTAACAGGGGCACCTACGAGCAGTACTTC. It encodes CASSESNRGTYEQYF.

The chain joins TRBV5-1 to TRBJ1-2; D gene unclear. The CDR3 has 15 amino acids. Germline lookup yields CDR1 SGHRS and CDR2 YFSETQ. V was pared by 0 bases and J by 3 bases, with 12 bases between. The CDR3 loop reads CASSLGGETHYGYTF. DNA for the CDR3: TGCGCCAGCAGCTTGGGGGGAGAGACACACTATGGCTACACCTTC.

The chain's CDR3 is CASSFSGGSNEQFF. The DNA for the CDR3 is TGTGCCAGCAGCTTTAGCGGGGGCTCCAATGAGCAGTTCTTC. V gene TRBV7-6 combines with J gene TRBJ2-1; 9 bases agree with TRBD2. With V trimmed by 3 bases and J by 6 bases, 3 bases remained unmatched. The CDR3 consists of 14 residues. CDR1 is SGHVS, CDR2 FNYEAQ, per germline. The full variable domain, with the rest looked up from reference TRBV7-6 and TRBJ2-1, is GAGVSQSPRYKVTKRGQDVALRCDPISGHVSLYWYRQALGQGPEFLTYFNYEAQQDKSGLPNDRFSAERPEGSISTLTIQRTEQRDSAMYRCASSFSGGSNEQFFGPGTRLTVL.

In its sample, this clone was seen once. The rearrangement links TRBV10-3 to TRBJ1-2, with TRBD1 matching over 7 bases. V lost 10 bases to trimming and J lost 5 bases; unmatched junction nucleotides: 4. Germline CDR1 ENHRY, CDR2 SYGVKD. This CDR3 has 11 residues. CDR3 in amino acids: CATGTAYGYTF. CDR3 coding DNA: TGTGCCACCGGGACAGCATATGGCTACACCTTC.